This is a list of T cell receptor beta chains from one sample in a study of blood T cell dynamics during melanoma immunotherapy. Profiling relied on immunoSEQ multiplex PCR, and the TCRdb table lists in-frame clones only, not all of them. The profile shows more than 10,000 clones, approximately 84% of them singletons. Sequenced here: blood, sampled from a patient treated with checkpoint blockade. The receptors stem from a human donor with melanoma. The CDR3 runs from the conserved cysteine through the conserved F or W. The D gene is left open where the match is weak. The size field is filled for only some rows; it gives once, few, many or a size class.

CASSPSSVGEQFF | TGTGCCAGCAGCCCATCTAGTGTAGGTGAGCAGTTCTTC | once | 13 | TRBV7-9 | . | TRBJ2-1
CASGPTAGGRDTQYF | TGTGCCAGCGGCCCCACAGCGGGAGGCCGGGATACGCAGTATTTT | . | 15 | TRBV28 | TRBD2 | TRBJ2-3
CASSPIRTANTEAFF | TGTGCCAGCTCACCAATCAGGACGGCGAACACTGAAGCTTTCTTT | . | 15 | TRBV18 | . | TRBJ1-1
CAISEETVGEAFF | TGTGCCATCAGTGAGGAGACTGTGGGTGAAGCTTTCTTT | . | 13 | TRBV10-3 | . | TRBJ1-1
CASSLPFESWTDTEAFF | TGTGCCAGCAGTTTACCCTTCGAATCCTGGACAGACACTGAAGCTTTCTTT | . | 17 | TRBV27 | . | TRBJ1-1
CASSVVMGGTSGRTDTQYF | TGTGCCAGCAGCGTAGTAATGGGCGGGACTAGCGGGAGAACTGATACGCAGTATTTT | . | 19 | TRBV9 | TRBD2 | TRBJ2-3
CASSFSTDGIRFKYEQYF | TGTGCCAGCAGCTTTTCCACGGACGGGATCCGTTTTAAGTACGAGCAGTACTTC | once | 18 | TRBV7-9 | . | TRBJ2-7
CASSADRYEQYF | TGTGCCAGCAGCGCTGACAGGTACGAGCAGTACTTC | once | 12 | TRBV7-8 | . | TRBJ2-7
CAIRHDRGDFYYGYTF | TGTGCCATCAGACATGACAGGGGCGACTTTTACTATGGCTACACCTTC | . | 16 | TRBV10-3 | TRBD1 | TRBJ1-2
CASSDYGRNEKLFF | TGTGCCAGCAGTGACTATGGGCGTAATGAAAAACTGTTTTTT | few | 14 | TRBV6-1 | . | TRBJ1-4
CASSERDSSYNEQFF | TGTGCCAGCAGTGAGAGGGACAGCTCCTACAATGAGCAGTTCTTC | . | 15 | TRBV2 | TRBD1 | TRBJ2-1
CASSDLIKGNTIYF | TGTGCCAGCAGTGACCTAATTAAAGGGAACACCATATATTTT | . | 14 | TRBV11-2 | . | TRBJ1-3
CASSLDPSSYNEQFF | TGTGCCAGCAGCTTAGATCCGAGCTCCTACAATGAGCAGTTCTTC | . | 15 | TRBV11-3 | . | TRBJ2-1
CASSFFRGGQDTGELFF | TGTGCCAGCAGCTTTTTTCGGGGCGGGCAAGACACCGGGGAGCTGTTTTTT | . | 17 | TRBV7-9 | . | TRBJ2-2
CASSPGQGLLLFF | TGTGCCAGCTCACCGGGACAGGGGTTATTACTGTTTTTT | . | 13 | TRBV18 | TRBD1 | TRBJ1-4
CASSLVSGLGEAFF | TGTGCCAGCAGCTTAGTATCTGGGTTAGGTGAAGCTTTCTTT | . | 14 | TRBV7-6 | . | TRBJ1-1
CASSWDEQFF | TGTGCCAGCAGTTGGGATGAGCAGTTCTTC | once | 10 | TRBV28 | . | TRBJ2-1
CASSDPRGFGAYEQYF | TGTGCCAGCAGTGACCCGAGGGGGTTCGGGGCCTACGAGCAGTACTTC | . | 16 | TRBV25-1 | . | TRBJ2-7
CASSYFVSQNTEAFF | TGTGCCAGCAGTTACTTTGTCAGCCAGAACACTGAAGCTTTCTTT | once | 15 | TRBV6-5 | . | TRBJ1-1
CASSTQTGNTEAFF | TGTGCCAGTAGTACCCAAACAGGGAACACTGAAGCTTTCTTT | . | 14 | TRBV19 | . | TRBJ1-1
CASSTRQGTTGELFF | TGTGCCAGCAGCACTCGACAGGGGACCACCGGGGAGCTGTTTTTT | once | 15 | TRBV14 | TRBD1 | TRBJ2-2
CASTSSRALAGELFF | TGTGCCAGCACCTCCTCTAGGGCCCTGGCCGGGGAGCTGTTTTTT | once | 15 | TRBV7-2 | . | TRBJ2-2
CASSPSRQGGYEQYF | TGTGCCAGCAGCCCCTCCCGACAGGGGGGATACGAGCAGTACTTC | . | 15 | TRBV7-6 | TRBD1 | TRBJ2-7
CASSPTETYEQYF | TGTGCCAGCAGCCCGACAGAGACCTACGAGCAGTACTTC | . | 13 | TRBV5-6 | . | TRBJ2-7
CATSRAQQGYEQYF | TGTGCCACCAGCAGAGCCCAACAGGGCTACGAGCAGTACTTC | . | 14 | TRBV15 | . | TRBJ2-7
CATRYGLREKLFF | TGTGCCACCCGGTACGGGTTGCGGGAAAAACTGTTTTTT | . | 13 | TRBV2 | . | TRBJ1-4